This T cell receptor beta chain came from a study of CD8+ T cells in alopecia areata. For the study at large: In an open-label trial, patients got 5 to 10 mg tofacitinib twice daily. General study points: Affected scalp, especially in alopecia totalis/universalis, had a higher clonality than normal scalp did.

As concerns this clone: Its antigen remains unknown.

Extracted RNA was reverse transcribed into cDNA, the sequencing template. Using immunoSEQ multiplex PCR, the repertoire was profiled, and TCRdb retains in-frame clones only, with some absent. The sample lists roughly 130,000 clones, around 50% occurring once. The V end was cut by 5 bases, the J end by 0 bases, with 15 bases between. Germline CDR1 SGHDT, CDR2 YYEEEE. This CDR3 region has 17 residues. The sorting of PBMCs gave CD4+ and CD8+ T cells. The chain joins TRBV5-6 to TRBJ2-6; D gene ambiguous. The TCR comes from a human donor with alopecia areata. The source material was CD4+ T cells sorted from blood, sampled at week 0. The CDR3 nucleotides read TGTGCCAGCAGTCCCCGGGTTGGTCTCTCTGGGGCCAACGTCCTGACTTTC. Residues: CASSPRVGLSGANVLTF.